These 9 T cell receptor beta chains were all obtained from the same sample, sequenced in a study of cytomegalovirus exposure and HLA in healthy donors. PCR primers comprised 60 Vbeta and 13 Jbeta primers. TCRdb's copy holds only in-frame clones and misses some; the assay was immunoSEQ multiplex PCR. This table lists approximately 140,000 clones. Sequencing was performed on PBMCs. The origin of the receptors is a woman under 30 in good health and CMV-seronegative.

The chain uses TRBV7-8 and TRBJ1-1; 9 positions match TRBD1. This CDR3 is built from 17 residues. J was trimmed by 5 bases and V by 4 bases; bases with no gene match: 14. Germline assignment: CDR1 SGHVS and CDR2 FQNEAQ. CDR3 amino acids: CASSYLTGGMFRTEAFF. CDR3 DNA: TGTGCCAGCAGCTATCTTACAGGGGGCATGTTTCGAACTGAAGCTTTCTTT.

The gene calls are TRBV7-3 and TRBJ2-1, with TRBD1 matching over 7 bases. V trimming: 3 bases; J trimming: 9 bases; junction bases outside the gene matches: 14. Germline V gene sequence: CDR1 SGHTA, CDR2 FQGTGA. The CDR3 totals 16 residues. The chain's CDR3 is CASSFLWGQTRGEQFF. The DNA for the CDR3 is TGTGCCAGCAGCTTCCTTTGGGGACAGACACGGGGTGAGCAGTTCTTC.

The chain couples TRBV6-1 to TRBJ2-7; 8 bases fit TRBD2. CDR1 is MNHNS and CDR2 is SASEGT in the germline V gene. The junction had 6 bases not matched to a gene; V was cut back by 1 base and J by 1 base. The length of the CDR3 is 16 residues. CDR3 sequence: CASSEGSGSLSYEQYF. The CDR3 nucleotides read TGTGCCAGCAGTGAAGGGAGCGGGAGTCTATCCTACGAGCAGTACTTC.

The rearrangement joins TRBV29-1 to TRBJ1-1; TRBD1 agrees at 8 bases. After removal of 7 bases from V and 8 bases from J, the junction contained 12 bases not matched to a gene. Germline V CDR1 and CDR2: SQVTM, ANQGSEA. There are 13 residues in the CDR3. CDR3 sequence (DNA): TGCAGCGCAGGAGTCAGCAGGGGGCACGAAGCTTTCTTT. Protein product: CSAGVSRGHEAFF. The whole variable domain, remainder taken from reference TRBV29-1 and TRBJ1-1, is SAVISQKPSRDICQRGTSLTIQCQVDSQVTMMFWYRQQPGQSLTLIATANQGSEATYESGFVIDKFPISRPNLTFSTLTVSNMSPEDSSIYLCSAGVSRGHEAFFGQGTRLTVV.

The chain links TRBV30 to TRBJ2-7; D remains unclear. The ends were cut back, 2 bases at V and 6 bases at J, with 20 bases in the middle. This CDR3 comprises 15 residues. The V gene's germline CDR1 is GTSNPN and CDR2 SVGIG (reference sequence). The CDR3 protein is CAWSLLAVMISEQYF. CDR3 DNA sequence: TGTGCCTGGAGTTTGCTGGCAGTCATGATCTCCGAGCAGTACTTC.

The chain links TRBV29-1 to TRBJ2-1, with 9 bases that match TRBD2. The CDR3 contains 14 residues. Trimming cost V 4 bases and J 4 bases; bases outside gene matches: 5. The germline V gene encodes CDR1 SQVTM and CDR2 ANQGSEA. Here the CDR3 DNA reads TGCAGCGTTGTTCCACTAGCGGGTTACAATGAGCAGTTCTTC. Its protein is CSVVPLAGYNEQFF.

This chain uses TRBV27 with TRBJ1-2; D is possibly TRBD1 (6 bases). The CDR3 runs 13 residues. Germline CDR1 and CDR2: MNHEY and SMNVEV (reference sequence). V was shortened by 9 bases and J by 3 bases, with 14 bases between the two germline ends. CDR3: CASSIQGYYGYTF. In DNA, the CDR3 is TGTGCCAGTTCCATACAGGGTTACTATGGCTACACCTTC.

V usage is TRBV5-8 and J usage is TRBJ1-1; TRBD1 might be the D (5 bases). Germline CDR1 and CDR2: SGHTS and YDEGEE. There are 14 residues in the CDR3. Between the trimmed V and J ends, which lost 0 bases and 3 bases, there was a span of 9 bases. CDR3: CASSLAGGYTEAFF. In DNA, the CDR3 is TGTGCCAGCAGCTTGGCCGGGGGGTACACTGAAGCTTTCTTT.

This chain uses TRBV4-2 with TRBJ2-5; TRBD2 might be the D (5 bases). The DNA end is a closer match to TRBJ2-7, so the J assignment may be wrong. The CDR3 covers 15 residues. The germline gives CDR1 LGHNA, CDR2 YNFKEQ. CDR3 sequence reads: CASSQEKASSYEQYF. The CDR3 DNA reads TGTGCCAGCAGCCAAGAAAAGGCTAGCAGCTACGAGCAGTACTTC.